This entry lists 16 T cell receptor beta chains sequenced from one sample in a study of OX40 agonist ivuxolimab in advanced cancers. The table came from immunoSEQ multiplex PCR; TCRdb's copy has only in-frame clones and leaves some out. Here the sample spans tens of thousands of clones, 80% to 95% being singletons. Sample: CD4+ or CD8+ T cells sorted from blood, taken in a trial of the OX40 agonist ivuxolimab. All receptors come from an adult with an advanced solid tumor such as melanoma, head and neck, liver or kidney cancer.

Points on this clone: Other DNA sequences in this specimen translate into the identical CDR3. V is TRBV18 and J is TRBJ2-7; tentative D call: TRBD2 (6 bases). Germline loops: CDR1 KGHSH, CDR2 LQKENI. CDR3 length: 12 residues. Trimming took 6 bases from V and 7 from J, leaving 13 bases between them. Written as DNA, the CDR3 is TGTGCCAGCTCGCCGGGGGTTGGGGAGCAGTACTTC. It codes for CASSPGVGEQYF.

The chain couples TRBV7-8 to TRBJ1-5; 7 positions agree with TRBD1. The CDR3 has 15 amino acids. The V segment lost 0 bases and the J segment 1 base; nucleotides outside the gene matches: 0. Germline assignment: CDR1 SGHVS and CDR2 FQNEAQ. CDR3 amino acids: CASSLATGSNQPQHF. The DNA of the CDR3 is TGTGCCAGCAGCTTAGCGACAGGGAGCAATCAGCCCCAGCATTTT.

The chain joins TRBV12-5 to TRBJ2-5; D could derive from TRBD1 or TRBD2 (5 bases each). The CDR3 spans 14 residues. V lost 7 bases and J 3 bases, leaving 15 bases between the germline ends. Germline V lookup: CDR1 LGHNT, CDR2 FRNRAP. The CDR3 DNA sequence: TGTGCTAGTGCTCTATCGGGACGGAAAGAGACCCAGTACTTC. Its translation: CASALSGRKETQYF. Full variable domain (outside the CDR3, taken from reference TRBV12-5 and TRBJ2-5): DARVTQTPRHKVTEMGQEVTMRCQPILGHNTVFWYRQTMMQGLELLAYFRNRAPLDDSGMPKDRFSAEMPDATLATLKIQPSEPRDSAVYFCASALSGRKETQYFGPGTRLLVL.

The chain joins TRBV10-2 to TRBJ2-7; tentative D call: TRBD2 (6 bases). The V gene lost 6 bases and the J gene lost 1 base, with 10 bases spanning the gap. The CDR3 totals 13 residues. Germline CDR1 is WSHSY and CDR2 is SAAADI. Here the CDR3 reads CASRQLASYEQYF. The DNA for the CDR3 is TGCGCCAGCAGACAACTAGCTTCCTACGAGCAGTACTTC.

The chain has TRBV5-1 and TRBJ2-7; D uncertain. Trimming removed 0 bases from V and 0 bases from J, with 10 bases in between. Germline V gene lookup returns CDR1 SGHRS and CDR2 YFSETQ. The CDR3 sequence is 15 residues long. CDR3 loop: CASSLEPQSSYEQYF. CDR3 in DNA: TGCGCCAGCAGCTTGGAACCCCAGAGCTCCTACGAGCAGTACTTC. Filled out from reference TRBV5-1 and TRBJ2-7, the complete variable domain reads KAGVTQTPRYLIKTRGQQVTLSCSPISGHRSVSWYQQTPGQGLQFLFEYFSETQRNKGNFPGRFSGRQFSNSRSEMNVSTLELGDSALYLCASSLEPQSSYEQYFGPGTRLTVT.

V and J are TRBV11-3 and TRBJ2-3, with D maybe TRBD2 (6 bases). CDR1 and CDR2 from the germline V gene are SGHNT and YENEEA. The CDR3 spans 16 residues. V lost 1 base, J lost 3 bases, and 14 bases lay in between. The CDR3 sequence: CASSLGALEGTDTQYF. As DNA, the CDR3 is TGTGCCAGCAGCTTAGGGGCACTGGAGGGGACAGATACGCAGTATTTT.

This chain uses TRBV6-4 with TRBJ2-2, with D possibly called TRBD1 or TRBD2 (5 bases each). CDR1 is MRHNA, CDR2 SNTAGT, per germline. The V gene lost 6 bases and the J gene lost 6 bases, with 17 bases spanning the gap. This CDR3 contains 15 residues. As DNA, the CDR3 is TGTGCCAGCAGACTAACGGGACCCCATCCCGGGGAGCTGTTTTTT. Translation: CASRLTGPHPGELFF.

The chain joins TRBV5-1 to TRBJ1-1; TRBD1 is a possible D gene (6 bases). V shed 3 bases and J shed 6 bases, with 15 bases lying between them. CDR1 is SGHRS, CDR2 YFSETQ, per germline. This CDR3 is built from 14 residues. This chain's CDR3 is CASSSGDYTPEAFF. For the CDR3, the DNA is TGCGCCAGCAGCTCAGGGGACTATACCCCTGAAGCTTTCTTT.

V and J are TRBV11-3 and TRBJ1-1, with D perhaps TRBD1 (6 bases). The CDR3 extends over 16 amino acids. Germline V gene sequence: CDR1 SGHNT, CDR2 YENEEA. Trimming took 7 bases from V and 1 from J, leaving 19 bases between them. CDR3 protein: CASNPSGGGPNTEAFF. DNA for the CDR3: TGTGCCAGCAACCCATCAGGAGGGGGACCGAACACTGAAGCTTTCTTT. Full variable domain (rest looked up from reference TRBV11-3 and TRBJ1-1): EAGVVQSPRYKIIEKKQPVAFWCNPISGHNTLYWYLQNLGQGPELLIRYENEEAVDDSQLPKDRFSAERLKGVDSTLKIQPAELGDSAVYLCASNPSGGGPNTEAFFGQGTRLTVV.

This rearrangement joins TRBV19 to TRBJ2-7, with TRBD2 matching 12 bases. Germline CDR1 LNHDA, CDR2 SQIVND (reference sequence). With 6 bases clipped from V and 9 bases from J, the junction kept 3 bases outside the gene matches. This CDR3 is built from 12 residues. The CDR3 region is CASRASGGVQYF. The CDR3 nucleotides are TGTGCCAGTAGAGCTAGCGGGGGGGTGCAGTACTTC.

The chain links TRBV9 to TRBJ2-1, with D unresolved. The ends were cut back, 3 bases at V and 4 bases at J, with 8 bases in the middle. CDR3 size: 13 residues. Germline V CDR1 and CDR2: SGDLS, YYNGEE. CDR3: CASSASLYNEQFF. For the CDR3, the DNA is TGTGCCAGCAGCGCCTCACTGTACAATGAGCAGTTCTTC.

The rearrangement links TRBV28 to TRBJ2-7, with 8 bases identical to TRBD2. Looked up from germline, CDR1 is MDHEN and CDR2 is SYDVKM. The junction had 3 bases not matched to a gene; V was cut back by 7 bases and J by 4 bases. The CDR3 contains 12 residues. The CDR3, as DNA: TGTGCCAGCACAGGCGGGAGGTACGAGCAGTACTTC. Protein: CASTGGRYEQYF.

The J gene is TRBJ1-6, the V gene TRBV2; D call uncertain. The CDR3 has 14 amino acids. The V and J ends lost 7 bases and 9 bases respectively, with 16 bases between them. The germline gives CDR1 SNHLY, CDR2 FYNNEI. CDR3 DNA sequence: TGTGCCAGCACCCTCCGGGAGCTTCCTTCACCCCTCCACTTT. Protein product: CASTLRELPSPLHF.

The rearrangement links TRBV28 to TRBJ1-6; tentative D call: TRBD1 (5 bases). The V gene's germline CDR1 is MDHEN and CDR2 SYDVKM. This CDR3 contains 13 residues. V lost 4 bases to trimming and J lost 8 bases, with 9 bases between them. The CDR3 sequence is CASSSRVHSPLHF. The CDR3 nucleotides read TGTGCCAGCAGTTCCAGGGTCCATTCACCCCTCCACTTT.

J is TRBJ2-6 and V is TRBV29-1, with 10 bases matching TRBD1. The ends lost 6 bases at V and 3 bases at J; junction bases unmatched: 11. Germline V gives CDR1 SQVTM, CDR2 ANQGSEA. CDR3 length equals 17 residues. The CDR3 DNA reads as TGCAGCGTGGAGGGACAGGGGTTATGGAGTGGGGCCAACGTCCTGACTTTC. This encodes CSVEGQGLWSGANVLTF. Filled out from reference TRBV29-1 and TRBJ2-6, the complete variable domain reads SAVISQKPSRDICQRGTSLTIQCQVDSQVTMMFWYRQQPGQSLTLIATANQGSEATYESGFVIDKFPISRPNLTFSTLTVSNMSPEDSSIYLCSVEGQGLWSGANVLTFGAGSRLTVL.

The CDR3 DNA sequence: TGTGCCAGCAGTGGGGGTGGGTGGCGGGAGGGATACGAGCAGTACTTC. Protein product: CASSGGGWREGYEQYF. This chain joins TRBV27 and TRBJ2-7; 9 nucleotides align to TRBD2. CDR1 is MNHEY, CDR2 SMNVEV, per germline (reference sequence). The CDR3 covers 16 residues. V lost 5 bases and J lost 4; bases outside the gene matches: 12.